This T cell receptor (beta chain) was retrieved from a study of shared clonotypes between healthy human individuals. The wider study: Each donor's CD4 naive and CD4 memory cells filled three plates apiece, CD8 naive two, and CD8 memory one.

Trimming took 5 bases from V and 4 from J; bases not matched to a gene: 3. Germline V gene sequence: CDR1 SGHTA, CDR2 FQGNSA. The CDR3 totals 13 residues. Measured with immunoSEQ multiplex PCR; TCRdb has only the in-frame clones, and not every one. The repertoire includes about 530,000 clones, almost 97% of them detected once, and about 0.057% sits in the top ten. The V and J genes are TRBV7-2 and TRBJ1-2; 8 bases align to TRBD1. Sequenced input: naive CD4+ T cells sorted from blood. Subset of the sample: CD45RA+ positively selected. The TCR originated in a woman in her twenties or thirties in good health. CDR3 sequence (DNA): TGTGCCAGCAGCATAGGGACAGGCTATGGCTACACCTTC. Residues: CASSIGTGYGYTF.